This T cell receptor (beta chain) was obtained from a study of cytomegalovirus exposure and HLA in healthy donors. The study, taken as a whole, reports: A missense variant in DCLRE1C was later tied to TCR beta V- and J-gene trimming. Analyzed later, association rates of TCRs varied across HLA loci, with DRB1 most and HLA-C fewest.

The PCR contained 60 Vbeta and 13 Jbeta primers. This table comes from immunoSEQ multiplex PCR, and its TCRdb copy is limited to in-frame clones, with some not included. The repertoire holds some 140,000 clones, with approximately 80% as singletons. Remarks on this clone: Its antigen is unidentified.

Trimming at V came to 0 bases and at J to 6 bases, leaving 7 bases not matched to a gene. Germline CDR1 LGHNA, CDR2 YNFKEQ. This CDR3 region has 16 residues. The specimen sequenced was PBMCs. The chain employs TRBV4-2 and TRBJ2-2; TRBD2 matches at 7 bases. The receptor's source is a woman aged 40 to 50 in good health and CMV-seropositive. DNA for the CDR3: TGTGCCAGCAGCCAAGAAGGCGGGAGTGCTGCCGGGGAGCTGTTTTTT. It specifies CASSQEGGSAAGELFF.